The present TCR beta chain was sequenced within a study of blood T cell repertoires in COVID-19. About the study: Donors in the United States, Italy and Spain gave samples during acute or convalescent COVID-19. Sample material is recorded as cDNA or gDNA derived from T cells, B-cell-depleted T cells, or PBMCs.

Germline V gives CDR1 SGHRS, CDR2 YFSETQ. The CDR3 is 15 residues long. J gave up 8 bases and V 4 bases, and 8 bases lay outside the gene matches. Authors' processing steps: Counts of nucleated cells, estimated from reference gene primer amplification, were obtained. Generated by immunoSEQ multiplex PCR, the TCRdb table keeps only in-frame clones and is missing some. V and J calls and clone size come straight from that table; D and trimming were deduced from the DNA. The sample has around 250,000 clones; about 80% are singletons. The chain couples TRBV5-1 to TRBJ1-4; 10 bases are shared with TRBD1. This receptor was taken from a man aged 25-45 years who had recovered from COVID-19. Source material: peripheral blood. CDR3 sequence (DNA): TGCGCCAGCAGCGTTATGGGGACAGGGGAGGAAAAACTGTTTTTT. As protein: CASSVMGTGEEKLFF. Full variable domain (missing parts from reference TRBV5-1 and TRBJ1-4): KAGVTQTPRYLIKTRGQQVTLSCSPISGHRSVSWYQQTPGQGLQFLFEYFSETQRNKGNFPGRFSGRQFSNSRSEMNVSTLELGDSALYLCASSVMGTGEEKLFFGSGTQLSVL.